A single sample gave rise to the 5 T cell receptor beta chains below, sequenced in a study of metastatic and nonmetastatic thyroid tumors. TCRdb called clones again from the PCR reads with MiXCR. Of approximately 32,000 clones in the sample, about 33% were seen once. Every patient underwent thyroid surgery untreated. Sequencing used tumor tissue. Source of these receptors: a female donor with papillary thyroid cancer or a benign thyroid nodule (not recorded which). Some clones in this sample may be carry-over from other donors' samples.

The rearrangement joins TRBV27 to TRBJ2-7; perhaps TRBD2 as D (5 bases). Per the germline V gene, CDR1 is MNHEY and CDR2 is SMNVEV (reference sequence). The CDR3 consists of 16 residues. V shed 4 bases and J shed 4 bases, with 20 bases lying between them. In DNA, the CDR3 is TGTGCCAGCAGTTCTAGCCCCTGGGTCAGACTATACGAGCAGTACTTC. This sequence encodes CASSSSPWVRLYEQYF.

Worth noting for this clone: Relative to the germline gene, one junction end is altered; a read error may explain this. This CDR3 is CASSPKASGGADAQYF. CDR3 in DNA: TGCGCCAGCAGCCCCAAGGCAAGCGGGGGGGCAGATGCGCAGTATTTT. This sequence joins TRBV5-1 and TRBJ2-3; TRBD2 aligns across 10 bases. This CDR3 has 16 amino acids. Germline V lookup: CDR1 SGHRS, CDR2 YFSETQ.

The rearrangement joins TRBV7-8 to TRBJ2-1; 8 bases match TRBD1. Trimming cost V 5 bases and J 7 bases; bases outside gene matches: 10. Germline-derived CDR1 and CDR2 are SGHVS and FQNEAQ. This CDR3 is built from 15 residues. The CDR3 protein is CASSPGQGLANEQFF. CDR3 DNA sequence: TGTGCCAGCAGCCCAGGACAGGGACTGGCGAATGAGCAGTTCTTC. Based on the CDR3 plus reference TRBV7-8 and TRBJ2-1, the full variable domain is GAGVSQSPRYKVAKRGQDVALRCDPISGHVSLFWYQQALGQGPEFLTYFQNEAQLDKSGLPSDRFFAERPEGSVSTLKIQRTQQEDSAVYLCASSPGQGLANEQFFGPGTRLTVL.

A few counts support this clone. V is TRBV6-1 and J is TRBJ2-3, with 13 bases aligning to TRBD2. The junction had 6 bases not matched to a gene; V was cut back by 4 bases and J by 8 bases. CDR1 and CDR2 (germline): MNHNS, SASEGT. CDR3 size: 15 residues. DNA of the CDR3: TGTGCCAGCAGTGTACTAGCGGGAGGGCCCGGTACGCAGTATTTT. It codes for CASSVLAGGPGTQYF.

The chain combines TRBV5-1 with TRBJ1-2; TRBD1 is a possible D gene (6 bases). CDR1 and CDR2 (germline): SGHRS, YFSETQ. V was shortened by 4 bases and J by 4 bases, with 14 bases between the two germline ends. This CDR3 has 14 residues. The CDR3 spells CASSPQGPGYGYTF. Here the CDR3 DNA reads TGCGCCAGCAGCCCACAGGGCCCGGGCTATGGCTACACCTTC.